This TCR beta chain is from a study of blood T cells in healthy people across ages. The individuals who served as donors were healthy Caucasians living in Russia, aged about 6 to 95. This CDR3 has 14 residues. Looked up from germline, CDR1 is SGHRS and CDR2 is YFSETQ. V shed 4 bases and J 3 bases; nucleotides not matched to a gene: 4. At least ten counts were recorded for this clonotype. The antigen is undetermined. The second PCR ran about 6 to 12 cycles with a sample-barcoded 5' primer and J-beta primers. Per-sample output comprised a minimum of 3 million paired-end reads containing CDR3. A single record per CDR3 protein comes from TCRdb applying MiXCR to the 5' RACE reads. Of under 2 million distinct CDR3 sequences listed, 34% are singletons. Overall study results and limits: Higher diversity and more naive CD4+ cells were features of long-lived donors, compared to aged donors. Age showed a roughly linear inverse relationship with TCR beta diversity per million T cells.

The chain joins TRBV5-1 to TRBJ1-5, with TRBD1 matching 7 bases. The receptor's source is a woman aged 25 to 39 in good health. The sequenced sample was blood. Here the CDR3 DNA reads TGCGCCAGCAGCGAGGGGGCTCCCAATCAGCCCCAGCATTTT. It yields the protein CASSEGAPNQPQHF.